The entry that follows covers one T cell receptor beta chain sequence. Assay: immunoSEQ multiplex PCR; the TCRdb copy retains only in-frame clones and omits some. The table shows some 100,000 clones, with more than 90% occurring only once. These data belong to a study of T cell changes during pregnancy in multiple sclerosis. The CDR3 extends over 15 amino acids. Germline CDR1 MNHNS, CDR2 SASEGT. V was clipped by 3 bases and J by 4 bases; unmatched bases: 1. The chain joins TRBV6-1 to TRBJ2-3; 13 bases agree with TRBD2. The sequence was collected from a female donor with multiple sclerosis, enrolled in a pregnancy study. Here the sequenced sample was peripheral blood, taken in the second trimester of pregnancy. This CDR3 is CASSEGLAGPDTQYF. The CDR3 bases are TGTGCCAGCAGTGAGGGACTAGCGGGGCCAGATACGCAGTATTTT.